Given below is one T cell receptor beta chain in context. This entry comes from a study of blood T cell repertoires in COVID-19. Study overall: The United States, Italy and Spain provided the acute and convalescent COVID-19 samples.

TCRdb's table, derived via immunoSEQ multiplex PCR, lists solely in-frame clones and lacks some. The sample gives about 180,000 clones, over 80% of which show up once; around 8% is in the top ten. Germline CDR1 is SQVTM and CDR2 is ANQGSEA. CDR3 length: 14 residues. V lost 7 bases to trimming and J lost 6 bases, with 21 bases between them. The gene calls are TRBV29-1 and TRBJ2-5, with D perhaps matching TRBD1 (6 bases). Sequencing was done on a sample of peripheral blood. The origin of this receptor is a woman in her 70s with COVID-19, enrolled during active disease. The CDR3 bases are TGCAGCGCCATACTATGGACAGCCCCCCAGACCCAGTACTTC. Translated: CSAILWTAPQTQYF.